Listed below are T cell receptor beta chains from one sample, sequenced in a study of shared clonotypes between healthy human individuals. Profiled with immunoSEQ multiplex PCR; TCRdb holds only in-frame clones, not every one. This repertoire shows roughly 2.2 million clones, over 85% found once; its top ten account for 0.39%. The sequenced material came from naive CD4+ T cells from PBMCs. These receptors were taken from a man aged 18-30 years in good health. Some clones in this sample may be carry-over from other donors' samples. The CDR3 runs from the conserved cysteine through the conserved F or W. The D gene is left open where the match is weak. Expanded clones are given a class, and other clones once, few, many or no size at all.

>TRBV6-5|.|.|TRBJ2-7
CASSYSGGRASYEQYF
TGTGCCAGCAGTTACTCGGGGGGCAGGGCTTCGTATGAGCAGTACTTC
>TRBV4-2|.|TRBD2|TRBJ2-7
CASSRGRTSSHEQYF
TGTGCCAGCAGCCGAGGGCGGACTAGCTCCCACGAGCAGTACTTC
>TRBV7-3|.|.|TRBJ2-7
CASSSMGQQGSTYEQYF
TGTGCCAGCAGCTCCATGGGGCAGCAGGGGTCGACCTACGAGCAGTACTTC
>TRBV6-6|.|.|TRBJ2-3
CASSSRPDTQYF
TGTGCCAGCAGTTCAAGGCCAGATACGCAGTATTTT
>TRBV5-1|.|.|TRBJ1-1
CASSWGRSTEAFF
TGCGCCAGCAGCTGGGGACGTTCCACTGAAGCTTTCTTT
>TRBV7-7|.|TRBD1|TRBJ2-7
CASSQGTGPYEQYF
TGTGCCAGCAGCCAAGGGACAGGGCCTTACGAGCAGTACTTC
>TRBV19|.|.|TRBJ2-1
CASSGRLPSSYNEQFF
TGTGCCAGTAGTGGGCGGCTTCCCAGCTCCTACAATGAGCAGTTCTTC
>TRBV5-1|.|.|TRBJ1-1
CASSTTGNTEAFF
TGCGCCAGCAGCACTACAGGGAACACTGAAGCTTTCTTT
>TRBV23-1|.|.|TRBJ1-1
CASSQLRRCSPF
TGCGCCAGCAGTCAACTGCGCAGGTGCTCCCCCTTT
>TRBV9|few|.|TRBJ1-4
CASSAGHWEKLFF
TGTGCCAGCAGCGCCGGACACTGGGAAAAACTGTTTTTT
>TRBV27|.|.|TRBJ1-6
CASSFITNSPLHF
TGTGCCAGCAGTTTCATTACCAATTCACCCCTCCACTTT
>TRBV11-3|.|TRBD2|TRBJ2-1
CASSSGLGPYNEQFF
TGTGCCAGCAGTTCTGGACTAGGCCCCTACAATGAGCAGTTCTTC
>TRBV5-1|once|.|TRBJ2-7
CASSLLTGSSYEQYF
TGCGCCAGCAGCTTGTTGACAGGCAGCTCCTACGAGCAGTACTTC
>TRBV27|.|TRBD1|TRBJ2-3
CASRDRGLGDTQYF
TGTGCCAGCAGGGACAGGGGTCTGGGAGATACGCAGTATTTT
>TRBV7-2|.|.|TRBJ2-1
CASSLTPGSYGNEQFF
TGTGCCAGCAGCCTAACCCCCGGGAGTTACGGCAATGAGCAGTTCTTC
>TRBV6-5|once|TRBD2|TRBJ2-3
CASSKLAGTDTQYF
TGTGCCAGCAGTAAACTAGCGGGCACAGATACGCAGTATTTT
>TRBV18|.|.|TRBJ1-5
CASSPAVRDQPQHF
TGTGCCAGCTCACCAGCCGTCAGGGATCAGCCCCAGCATTTT
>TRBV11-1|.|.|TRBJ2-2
CASSLVRANTGELFF
TGTGCCAGCAGCCTGGTCAGGGCGAACACCGGGGAGCTGTTTTTT
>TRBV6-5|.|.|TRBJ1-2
CASSYAPFINGYTF
TGTGCCAGCAGTTACGCCCCGTTCATAAATGGCTACACCTTC
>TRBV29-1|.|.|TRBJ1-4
CSVSRNPNEKLFF
TGCAGCGTTTCTAGAAATCCTAATGAAAAACTGTTTTTT
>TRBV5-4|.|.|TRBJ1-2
CASSLTGSNYGYTF
TGTGCCAGCAGCTTGACAGGGAGCAACTATGGCTACACCTTC
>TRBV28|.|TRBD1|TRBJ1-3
CASSWGTGNGNTIYF
TGTGCCAGCAGTTGGGGGACAGGGAATGGAAACACCATATATTTT
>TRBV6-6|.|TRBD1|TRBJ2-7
CASRPRDRGRDEQYF
TGTGCCAGCAGACCACGGGACAGGGGGCGGGACGAGCAGTACTTC
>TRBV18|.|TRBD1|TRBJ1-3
CASSPQAGTGSGNTIYF
TGTGCCAGCTCACCACAGGCCGGGACAGGATCTGGAAACACCATATATTTT
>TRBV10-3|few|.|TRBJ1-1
CASSGRRTEAFF
TGTGCCAGCAGCGGGAGACGGACTGAAGCTTTCTTT
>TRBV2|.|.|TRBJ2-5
CASSETETYQETQYF
TGTGCCAGCAGTGAAACAGAGACTTACCAAGAGACCCAGTACTTC
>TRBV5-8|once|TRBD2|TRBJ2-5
CASRHPRGVGETQYF
TGTGCCAGCAGACACCCCCGGGGGGTCGGAGAGACCCAGTACTTC
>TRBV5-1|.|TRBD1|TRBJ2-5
CASSSGTGAQETQYF
TGCGCCAGCAGCTCCGGGACAGGTGCCCAAGAGACCCAGTACTTC
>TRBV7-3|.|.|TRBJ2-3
CASSLIPVSTDTQYF
TGTGCCAGCAGCTTAATTCCGGTTAGCACAGATACGCAGTATTTT
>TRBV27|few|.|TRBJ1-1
CASGHRDDTEAFF
TGTGCCAGCGGCCACCGGGACGACACTGAAGCTTTCTTT
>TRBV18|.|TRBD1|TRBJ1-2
CASSPMTGQGYTF
TGTGCCAGCTCACCAATGACAGGGCAGGGCTACACCTTC
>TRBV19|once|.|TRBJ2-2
CASRSVGRTGELFF
TGTGCCAGTCGCAGTGTGGGGCGCACCGGGGAGCTGTTTTTT
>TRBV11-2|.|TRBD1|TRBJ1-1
CASSPRTGTLEAFF
TGTGCCAGCAGCCCGAGGACAGGAACGCTTGAAGCTTTCTTT
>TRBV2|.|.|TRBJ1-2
CASSARQVSNYGYTF
TGTGCCAGCAGTGCCAGACAGGTGTCTAACTATGGCTACACCTTC
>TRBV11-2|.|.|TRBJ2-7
CASSLSSHSYEQYF
TGTGCCAGCAGCTTATCCAGTCACTCCTACGAGCAGTACTTC
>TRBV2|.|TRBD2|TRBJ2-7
CASRVLGLAGDEQYF
TGTGCCAGCAGGGTATTGGGACTAGCGGGAGACGAGCAGTACTTC
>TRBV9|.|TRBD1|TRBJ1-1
CASSVAGDRVAEAFF
TGTGCCAGCAGCGTAGCTGGGGACAGGGTCGCTGAAGCTTTCTTT
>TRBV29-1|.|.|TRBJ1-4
CSVEGPSREKLFF
TGCAGCGTTGAAGGGCCCTCCCGTGAAAAACTGTTTTTT
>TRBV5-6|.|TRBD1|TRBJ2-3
CASSRTGMGTDTQYF
TGTGCCAGCAGCCGGACAGGGATGGGCACAGATACGCAGTATTTT
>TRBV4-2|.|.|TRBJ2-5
CASSQRRRGELGQETQYF
TGTGCCAGCAGCCAACGCAGAAGAGGGGAGTTGGGACAAGAGACCCAGTACTTC
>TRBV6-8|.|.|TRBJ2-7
CASSYSNGPVGEQYF
TGTGCCAGCAGTTACTCGAACGGCCCCGTAGGCGAGCAGTACTTC
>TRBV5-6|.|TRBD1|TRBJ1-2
CASSLGDRKNYGYTF
TGTGCCAGCAGCTTGGGGGACAGGAAAAACTATGGCTACACCTTC
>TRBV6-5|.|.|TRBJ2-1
CASSIDQGEQFF
TGTGCCAGCAGCATTGACCAGGGTGAGCAGTTCTTC
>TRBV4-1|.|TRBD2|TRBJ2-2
CASSRELAGGSRTGELFF
TGCGCCAGCAGCCGAGAACTAGCGGGAGGATCGAGGACCGGGGAGCTGTTTTTT
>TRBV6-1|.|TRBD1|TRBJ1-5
CASRLRQGGQPQHF
TGTGCCAGCAGATTGAGACAGGGTGGACAGCCCCAGCATTTT
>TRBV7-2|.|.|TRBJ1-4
CASSAGTATNEKLFF
TGTGCCAGCAGCGCCGGGACCGCAACTAATGAAAAACTGTTTTTT